This is a list of T cell receptor beta chains from one sample in a study of blood T cell repertoires in COVID-19. Clones were read by immunoSEQ multiplex PCR, and TCRdb kept only the in-frame ones, dropping some. The repertoire consists of 210,000 or so clones, with around nine tenths occurring once and the leading ten covering more than 10%. The sequencing input was peripheral blood. The source is a woman aged 18-29 years who had recovered from COVID-19. Both conserved end residues are part of each CDR3. D genes are given only for firm matches. Size values are once, few and many counts, or a class for expanded clones, and some rows have none.

clone size	V gene	D gene	J gene	CDR3 protein	CDR3 DNA
.	TRBV4-2	TRBD1	TRBJ1-2	CASSHPLQTGVGYGYTF	TGTGCCAGCAGCCACCCTCTCCAGACAGGGGTTGGCTATGGCTACACCTTC
once	TRBV6-5	.	TRBJ2-5	CASSPRGPQETQYF	TGTGCCAGCAGTCCCCGCGGTCCCCAAGAGACCCAGTACTTC
.	TRBV19	.	TRBJ2-7	CASSMNGYEQYF	TGTGCCAGTAGTATGAACGGCTACGAGCAGTACTTC
.	TRBV24-1	.	TRBJ2-3	CATSDPSIDSKPSTDTQYF	TGTGCCACCAGTGACCCTTCCATTGACTCAAAACCTAGCACAGATACGCAGTATTTT
.	TRBV5-3	TRBD2	TRBJ2-3	CARSWGLAGSHNTDTQYF	TGTGCCAGAAGCTGGGGACTAGCGGGTAGTCATAACACAGATACGCAGTATTTT
.	TRBV6-6	TRBD1	TRBJ1-5	CASSKKTGVSNQPQHF	TGTGCCAGCAGTAAAAAGACAGGGGTCTCCAATCAGCCCCAGCATTTT
.	TRBV14	TRBD2	TRBJ2-1	CASSLFAGLAGGRVSYNEQFF	TGTGCCAGCAGTCTTTTCGCGGGACTAGCGGGAGGGCGAGTCTCCTACAATGAGCAGTTCTTC
.	TRBV5-1	.	TRBJ1-5	CASSLYPDAGPQHF	TGCGCCAGCAGCTTGTACCCGGATGCGGGGCCCCAGCATTTT
.	TRBV7-9	TRBD2	TRBJ2-7	CASSPGREPSYEQYF	TGTGCCAGCAGCCCTGGGAGGGAACCCTCCTACGAGCAGTACTTC
once	TRBV18	TRBD1	TRBJ1-1	CASSPRDRGEAFF	TGTGCCAGCTCACCACGGGACAGGGGTGAAGCTTTCTTT
.	TRBV9	.	TRBJ1-1	CASSVRGGNTEAFF	TGTGCCAGCAGCGTCCGCGGGGGAAACACTGAAGCTTTCTTT
.	TRBV9	TRBD2	TRBJ2-1	CASSAGGLAGVGNEQFF	TGTGCCAGCAGCGCTGGGGGACTAGCGGGAGTGGGGAATGAGCAGTTCTTC
.	TRBV7-3	TRBD2	TRBJ2-2	CASSLRSGRPNTGELFF	TGTGCCAGCAGCTTAAGGAGCGGGAGGCCGAACACCGGGGAGCTGTTTTTT
.	TRBV11-2	TRBD2	TRBJ2-3	CASSHGLAGGKGKYF	TGTGCCAGCAGCCATGGACTAGCGGGAGGGAAAGGAAAGTATTTT
.	TRBV9	.	TRBJ1-3	CASSVTLGGNTIYF	TGTGCCAGCAGCGTCACCCTCGGGGGAAACACCATATATTTT
once	TRBV7-2	.	TRBJ2-1	CASSLGLILNEQFF	TGTGCCAGCAGCTTAGGACTGATACTCAATGAGCAGTTCTTC
.	TRBV27	.	TRBJ1-5	CASSQLAGSNQPQHF	TGTGCCAGCAGTCAATTGGCAGGCTCCAATCAGCCCCAGCATTTT
.	TRBV24-1	.	TRBJ1-2	CATSDRQLYYGYTF	TGTGCCACCAGTGATCGACAGTTGTACTATGGCTACACCTTC
.	TRBV19	.	TRBJ1-4	CASSTAGHEKLFF	TGTGCCAGTAGTACTGCAGGGCATGAAAAACTGTTTTTT
.	TRBV9	TRBD1	TRBJ2-1	CASSTLRDSSYNEQFF	TGTGCCAGCAGCACCCTCCGGGACAGCTCCTACAATGAGCAGTTCTTC
.	TRBV14	.	TRBJ1-4	CASSHTPAGEKLFF	TGTGCCAGCAGCCACACTCCGGCGGGTGAAAAACTGTTTTTT
.	TRBV7-9	.	TRBJ1-2	CASSLPSVYGYTF	TGTGCCAGCAGCTTACCGTCAGTCTATGGCTACACCTTC
.	TRBV4-3	TRBD2	TRBJ2-1	CASSQEGLAGLKKTYNEQFF	TGCGCCAGCAGCCAAGAAGGGCTAGCGGGATTGAAAAAAACCTACAATGAGCAGTTCTTC
.	TRBV6-5	TRBD1	TRBJ1-5	CASRTGTVGSQPQHF	TGTGCCAGCAGAACCGGGACAGTTGGAAGTCAGCCCCAGCATTTT
.	TRBV4-2	TRBD1	TRBJ1-1	CASSQGRDRGGTEAFF	TGTGCCAGCAGCCAAGGCCGGGACAGGGGCGGGACTGAAGCTTTCTTT
.	TRBV25-1	TRBD2	TRBJ2-7	CASSTGTSGRAVYEQYF	TGTGCCAGCAGTACCGGGACTAGCGGGAGGGCCGTGTACGAGCAGTACTTC
.	TRBV19	.	TRBJ2-7	CASSISRGSNYYEQYF	TGTGCCAGTAGTATCAGCAGGGGATCAAACTACTACGAGCAGTACTTC